This TCR beta chain originates from a study of blood T cell repertoires in COVID-19. As for the study in general: PBMCs, B-cell-depleted T cells, or T cells provided the cDNA or gDNA that made up the material.

This clone was recorded once. Produced via immunoSEQ multiplex PCR; TCRdb's table is partial and in-frame only. The data hold about 89,000 clones, with approximately 90% observed a single time. V lost 0 bases, J lost 8 bases, and 8 bases stayed unmatched. The germline gives CDR1 SGHAT, CDR2 FQNNGV. The CDR3 consists of 17 residues. The sample comprised peripheral blood. The sequence derives from a human donor with active COVID-19. The donor label of this sample is uncertain. The V call is TRBV11-2, the J call TRBJ2-1; 12 bases match TRBD2. For the CDR3, the DNA is TGTGCCAGCAGCTTAGACCTAGCGGGGGGGATAATGGATGAGCAGTTCTTC. This codes for CASSLDLAGGIMDEQFF. Variable domain in full (rest from reference TRBV11-2 and TRBJ2-1): EAGVAQSPRYKIIEKRQSVAFWCNPISGHATLYWYQQILGQGPKLLIQFQNNGVVDDSQLPKDRFSAERLKGVDSTLKIQPAKLEDSAVYLCASSLDLAGGIMDEQFFGPGTRLTVL.